This TCR beta chain was identified in a study of blood T cell repertoires in COVID-19. Germline values: CDR1 LNHDA, CDR2 SQIVND (reference sequence). The CDR3 consists of 15 residues. V was clipped by 4 bases and J by 0 bases; unmatched bases: 3. Repertoires were generated with immunoSEQ multiplex PCR, while TCRdb's copy carries only in-frame clones and drops some. The sample has under 200,000 clones, around 86% seen once. The sequencing sample was made of PBMCs or T cells enriched from blood (not recorded which). The V and J genes are TRBV19 and TRBJ2-1; 7 bases fit TRBD2. The source is a middle-aged man with acute COVID-19. The CDR3 spells CASSTVAGSYNEQFF. In nucleotides, the CDR3 is TGTGCCAGTAGTACGGTAGCGGGCTCCTACAATGAGCAGTTCTTC.